The 23 T cell receptor beta chains below come from one sample, sequenced in a study of early T cells in non-severe SARS-CoV-2 infection (dated by TCRdb to about 2021). The library was built by means of 5' RACE. The run used a NextSeq 500. The public reads were reanalyzed by TCRdb: fastp trimming at Q25, MiXCR alignment, in-frame beta chains only. Every distinct CDR3 protein forms one entry, paired with its most common genes and DNA. The sample table holds tens of thousands of distinct CDR3 sequences, of which 4.7% were seen once. The ten largest clones capture roughly 7.7% of the sample. The sequencing input was whole blood. Receptor source: an adult who was a healthcare worker with PCR-confirmed SARS-CoV-2 infection or an uninfected control (not recorded which).

The sample holds many counts of this clonotype. The rearrangement uses TRBV7-2 and TRBJ2-5; possibly TRBD1 for D (5 bases). Germline CDR1 SGHTA, CDR2 FQGNSA. V gave up 1 base and J gave up 2 bases, with 8 bases separating them. This CDR3 region has 14 residues. CDR3 loop: CASSLGGRQETQYF. In DNA, the CDR3 is TGTGCCAGCAGCTTAGGGGGCAGACAAGAGACCCAGTACTTC.

The table lists this clonotype with a few counts. The gene calls are TRBV27 and TRBJ1-1; a possible D gene is TRBD1 (6 bases). The germline V gene has CDR1 MNHEY and CDR2 SMNVEV (reference sequence). V was trimmed by 9 bases and J by 5 bases, leaving 13 bases between them. The CDR3 has 12 amino acids. The DNA for the CDR3 is TGTGCCAGTCAGGGGAAGGGGACTGAAGCTTTCTTT. Residues: CASQGKGTEAFF.

In the case of this clonotype: A clone one base away is much larger, so this may be a read error. This chain connects TRBV7-2 to TRBJ2-2; possibly TRBD1 or TRBD2 for D (5 bases each). Germline CDR1 is SGHTA and CDR2 is FQGNSA. The CDR3 consists of 15 residues. In nucleotides, the CDR3 is TGTGCCAGCAGCCAGTTAGGGGTGAACACCGGGGAGCCGTTTTTT. Translation gives CASSQLGVNTGEPFF. The entire variable domain, with the rest obtained from reference TRBV7-2 and TRBJ2-2, is as follows: GAGVSQSPSNKVTEKGKDVELRCDPISGHTALYWYRQSLGQGLEFLIYFQGNSAPDKSGLPSDRFSAERTGGSVSTLTIQRTQQEDSAVYLCASSQLGVNTGEPFFGEGSRLTVL.

In this sample, this clonotype turned up many times. The genes are TRBV5-1 and TRBJ2-1; unclear D gene. Germline V gene data show CDR1 as SGHRS and CDR2 as YFSETQ. The CDR3 is made up of 14 amino acids. V lost 4 bases, J lost 2 bases, and 10 bases lay in between. This CDR3 is CASSPGQTYNEQFF. DNA for the CDR3: TGCGCCAGCAGCCCCGGGCAAACCTACAATGAGCAGTTCTTC.

The chain recombines TRBV28 with TRBJ2-3; D is perhaps TRBD1 (6 bases). Per germline, CDR1 MDHEN and CDR2 SYDVKM. The CDR3 is 13 amino acids. Trimming took off 7 bases at V and 4 bases at J, with 12 bases between the two ends. The CDR3, as DNA: TGTGCCAGCAACAGGGACCAACCAGATACGCAGTATTTT. This codes for CASNRDQPDTQYF.

This clonotype was recorded many times. The rearrangement joins TRBV9 to TRBJ1-3, with D unresolved. Trimming stripped 0 bases from V and 0 bases from J, with 10 bases between. The CDR3 has 16 amino acids. CDR1 and CDR2 (germline): SGDLS, YYNGEE. The CDR3 region is CASSVAELFSGNTIYF. The DNA of the CDR3 is TGTGCCAGCAGCGTAGCTGAACTCTTCTCTGGAAACACCATATATTTT.

This clonotype was detected ten times or more. The chain uses TRBV7-2 and TRBJ1-2, with 7 bases fitting TRBD1. Trimming took 5 bases from V and 1 from J; bases not matched to a gene: 10. Germline CDR1 and CDR2: SGHTA and FQGNSA. CDR3 length: 16 amino acids. As DNA, the CDR3 is TGTGCCAGCAGCCTTTACGGGACAGCCCTTAACTATGGCTACACCTTC. Amino acid sequence: CASSLYGTALNYGYTF.

This clonotype was counted many times. The rearrangement uses TRBV6-1 and TRBJ1-5; D is undetermined. In germline, CDR1 is MNHNS, CDR2 SASEGT. The V gene lost 5 bases and the J gene lost 0 bases, with 8 bases spanning the gap. This CDR3 contains 14 residues. For the CDR3, the DNA is TGTGCCAGCAGTTGGGGAGATAGCAATCAGCCCCAGCATTTT. Amino acids: CASSWGDSNQPQHF.

This clonotype was found a few times. The chain combines TRBV12-3 or TRBV12-4 with TRBJ2-3, with D possibly matching TRBD2 (5 bases). The CDR3 is 14 residues long. Trimming left V 7 bases short and J 1 base short, with 12 bases between. CDR3 loop: CASTRGQRTDTQYF. DNA for the CDR3: TGTGCCAGCACCCGAGGGCAACGCACAGATACGCAGTATTTT.

This clonotype was detected many times. The rearrangement links TRBV7-7 to TRBJ2-1; D is uncertain. Germline lookup yields CDR1 SSHAT and CDR2 FNYEAQ (reference sequence). The V gene lost 1 base and the J gene lost 3 bases, with 4 bases spanning the gap. The CDR3 totals 13 residues. The CDR3 reads CASSLVDYNEQFF. The CDR3 nucleotides are TGTGCCAGCAGCTTAGTGGACTACAATGAGCAGTTCTTC.

This clonotype was seen only a few times. This chain uses TRBV7-9 with TRBJ2-5, with no clear D. The CDR3 is made up of 15 amino acids. Germline V lookup: CDR1 SEHNR, CDR2 FQNEAQ (reference sequence). V lost 0 bases and J lost 2, with 10 bases in between. The CDR3 region is CASSLAVLPQETQYF. In DNA form, the CDR3 reads TGTGCCAGCAGCTTAGCGGTGCTCCCACAAGAGACCCAGTACTTC.

This clonotype occurred many times. The chain couples TRBV12-3 or TRBV12-4 to TRBJ2-4, with a tentative D call TRBD2 (6 bases). Trimming stripped 3 bases from V and 0 bases from J, with 9 bases between. CDR3 length: 15 amino acids. The CDR3 DNA is TGTGCCAGCAGTTTTGGGGGACTAGCCAAAAACATTCAGTACTTC. Encoded protein: CASSFGGLAKNIQYF.

This clonotype was observed many times. The rearrangement uses TRBV29-1 and TRBJ2-5; weak D call: TRBD1 (6 bases). CDR3 length: 12 amino acids. The germline V gene encodes CDR1 SQVTM and CDR2 ANQGSEA. Trimming stripped 5 bases from V and 3 bases from J, with 10 bases between. The CDR3 spells CSVTGIEETQYF. The CDR3 region has the DNA TGCAGCGTTACAGGGATTGAAGAGACCCAGTACTTC.

The chain joins TRBV2 to TRBJ1-2, with 10 bases lining up with TRBD1. CDR1 is SNHLY, CDR2 FYNNEI, per germline. Germline trimming cut 5 bases from V and 8 bases from J; bases unmatched to any gene: 8. CDR3 size: 14 residues. DNA of the CDR3: TGTGCCAGCAGTTCTGACAGGGGGCGATTCGGCTACACCTTC. Translation: CASSSDRGRFGYTF.

In its sample, this clonotype was seen a few times. The rearrangement links TRBV19 to TRBJ2-1; 7 nucleotides line up with TRBD1. Trimming removed 5 bases from V and 8 bases from J; junction bases left unmatched: 9. Germline V lookup: CDR1 LNHDA, CDR2 SQIVND (reference sequence). This CDR3 is 14 amino acids long. The CDR3 DNA sequence: TGTGCCAGTAGTGACAGGGTCGCCTTCTATGAGCAGTTCTTC. Protein sequence: CASSDRVAFYEQFF.

This clonotype was counted at least ten times. The CDR3 here is CASSPDRLRQPQHF. The CDR3 bases are TGTGCCAGCAGTCCCGACAGATTGCGGCAGCCCCAGCATTTT. The chain links TRBV27 to TRBJ1-5; a weak D match, TRBD1 (5 bases). CDR3 length: 14 residues. Germline assignment: CDR1 MNHEY and CDR2 SMNVEV (reference sequence). V lost 5 bases, J lost 7 bases, and 15 bases lay in between.

This clonotype came up many times. V and J are TRBV7-9 and TRBJ2-7; 10 nucleotides line up with TRBD2. Germline V gene data show CDR1 as SEHNR and CDR2 as FQNEAQ (reference sequence). There are 15 residues in the CDR3. Losses at the gene ends were 1 base for V and 4 bases for J; bases not matched to a gene: 4. The CDR3 region is CASSLELAGGYEQYF. The CDR3 coding sequence is TGTGCCAGCAGCTTAGAGTTAGCGGGGGGATACGAGCAGTACTTC.

This clonotype was found many times. CDR3 amino acids: CASRRKGVNTEAFF. The CDR3 DNA sequence: TGCGCCAGCAGGCGGAAGGGAGTGAACACTGAAGCTTTCTTT. The chain uses TRBV5-1 and TRBJ1-1, with unresolved D. From germline, CDR1 is SGHRS and CDR2 YFSETQ. V lost 5 bases to trimming and J lost 0 bases, with 11 bases between them. This CDR3 is 14 amino acids long. The whole variable domain, remainder taken from reference TRBV5-1 and TRBJ1-1, is KAGVTQTPRYLIKTRGQQVTLSCSPISGHRSVSWYQQTPGQGLQFLFEYFSETQRNKGNFPGRFSGRQFSNSRSEMNVSTLELGDSALYLCASRRKGVNTEAFFGQGTRLTVV.

This clonotype has at least ten counts. The gene calls are TRBV7-3 and TRBJ1-5, with D uncertain. This CDR3 spans 15 amino acids. Trimming shortened V by 2 bases and J by 5 bases, and 13 bases separated the two germline ends. Germline values: CDR1 SGHTA, CDR2 FQGTGA. CDR3 protein: CASSLQGRSDQPQHF. As DNA, the CDR3 is TGTGCCAGCAGCTTACAAGGGCGTTCGGATCAGCCCCAGCATTTT.

Many counts were recorded for this clonotype. The chain employs TRBV10-3 and TRBJ1-6; 7 positions match TRBD1. The CDR3 has 16 residues. The junction had 4 bases not matched to a gene; V was cut back by 0 bases and J by 5 bases. Germline CDR1 ENHRY, CDR2 SYGVKD. The CDR3 nucleotides are TGTGCCATCAGTGAGTCTGAGGGGGCGAATAATTCACCCCTCCACTTT. Translated: CAISESEGANNSPLHF.

This clonotype was counted at least ten times. The chain links TRBV9 to TRBJ2-1; 8 bases match TRBD1. The CDR3 runs 16 residues. The germline CDR1 and CDR2 sequences are SGDLS and YYNGEE. V was clipped by 4 bases and J by 7 bases; unmatched bases: 13. The chain's CDR3 is CASSSTTGQVGNEQFF. The CDR3 coding sequence is TGTGCCAGCAGCTCTACAACGGGACAGGTAGGGAATGAGCAGTTCTTC.

This clonotype showed up just a few times. CDR3 sequence reads: CSATAAGTSGANVLTF. The CDR3 DNA reads as TGCAGTGCTACAGCTGCAGGGACCTCTGGGGCCAACGTCCTGACTTTC. V and J are TRBV20-1 and TRBJ2-6; D may match TRBD1 or TRBD2 (5 bases each). The CDR3 has 16 amino acids. Per germline, CDR1 DFQATT and CDR2 SNEGSKA (reference sequence). The ends were cut back, 4 bases at V and 0 bases at J, with 13 bases in the middle.

This clonotype was recorded many times. The J gene is TRBJ2-7, the V gene TRBV10-3; tentatively, D is TRBD1 (6 bases). Germline V gene data show CDR1 as ENHRY and CDR2 as SYGVKD. This CDR3 has 15 residues. V gave up 3 bases and J gave up 0 bases, with 12 bases separating them. CDR3 amino acids: CAISEPGHSSYEQYF. As DNA, the CDR3 is TGTGCCATCAGTGAACCGGGACATAGCTCCTACGAGCAGTACTTC.